The present T cell receptor (beta chain) was sequenced within a study of response to subunit inactivated influenza vaccine. TCRdb reprocessed the RT-PCR reads with MiXCR, giving one entry per CDR3 protein. The sample consists of roughly 630,000 distinct CDR3 sequences, less than 15% of them appearing once. General study results and limits: That few new T cells are recruited by each seasonal influenza vaccination was the authors' suggestion.

With 0 bases clipped from V and 6 bases from J, the junction kept 2 bases outside the gene matches. The CDR3 runs to 14 residues. This clonotype was detected ten times or more. What it binds is not known. The J gene is TRBJ1-2, the V gene TRBV12-3 or TRBV12-4; 9 nucleotides match TRBD1. The sample in question was PBMCs from blood, obtained less than 15 days before vaccination. This sequence was found in a man aged 45-65 years who received an inactivated influenza vaccine. The CDR3: CASSLADRGDGYTF. In nucleotides, the CDR3 is TGTGCCAGCAGTTTAGCGGACAGGGGAGATGGCTACACCTTC.